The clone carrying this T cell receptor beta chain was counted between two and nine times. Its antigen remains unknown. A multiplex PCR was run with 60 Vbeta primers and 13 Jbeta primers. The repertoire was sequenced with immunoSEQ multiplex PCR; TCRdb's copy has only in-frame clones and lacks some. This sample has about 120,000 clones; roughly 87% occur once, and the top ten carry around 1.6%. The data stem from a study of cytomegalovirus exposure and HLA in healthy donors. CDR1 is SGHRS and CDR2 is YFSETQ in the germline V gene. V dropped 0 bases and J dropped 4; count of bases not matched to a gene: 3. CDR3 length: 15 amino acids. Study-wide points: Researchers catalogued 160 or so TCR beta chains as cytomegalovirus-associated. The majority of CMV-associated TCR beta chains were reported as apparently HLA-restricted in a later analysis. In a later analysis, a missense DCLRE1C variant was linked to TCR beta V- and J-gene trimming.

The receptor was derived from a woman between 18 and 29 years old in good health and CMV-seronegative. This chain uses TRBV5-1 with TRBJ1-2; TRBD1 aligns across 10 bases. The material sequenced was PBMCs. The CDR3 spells CASSLAGQGGYGYTF. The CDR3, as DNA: TGCGCCAGCAGCTTGGCTGGACAGGGGGGCTATGGCTACACCTTC.